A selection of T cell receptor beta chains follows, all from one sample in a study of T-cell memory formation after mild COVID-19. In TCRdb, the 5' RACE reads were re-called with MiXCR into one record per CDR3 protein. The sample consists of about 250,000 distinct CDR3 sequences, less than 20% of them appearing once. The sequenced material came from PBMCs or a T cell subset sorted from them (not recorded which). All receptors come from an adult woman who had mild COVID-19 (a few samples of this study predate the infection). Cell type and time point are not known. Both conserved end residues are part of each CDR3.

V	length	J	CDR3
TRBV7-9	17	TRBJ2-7	CASTGTSGSESVYEQYF
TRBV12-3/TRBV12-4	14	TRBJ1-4	CASSLYRGDEKLFF
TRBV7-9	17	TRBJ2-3	CASSPLKGGPSTDTQYF
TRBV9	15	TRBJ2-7	CASSPPGTGLYEQYF
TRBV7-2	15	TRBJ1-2	CASSSRTGEVSGYTF
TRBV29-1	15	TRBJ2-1	CSVEYGGRTYNEQFF
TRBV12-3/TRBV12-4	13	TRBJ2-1	CASTTYGRGEQFF
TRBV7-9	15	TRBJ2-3	CASGAVESSTDTQYF
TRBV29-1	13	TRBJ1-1	CSVEVDRATEAFF
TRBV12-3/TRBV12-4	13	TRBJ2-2	CASGLGNTGELFF
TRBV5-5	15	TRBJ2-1	CASSLGSGLWDEQFF
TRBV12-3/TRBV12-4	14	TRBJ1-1	CASSLAGGSTEAFF
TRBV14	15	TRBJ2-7	CASSQDLGLSYEQYF
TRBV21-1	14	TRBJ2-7	CASTLGDRIYEQYF
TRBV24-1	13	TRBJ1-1	CATSEGGNTEAFF
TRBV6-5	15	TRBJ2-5	CASRGDRAKSETQYF
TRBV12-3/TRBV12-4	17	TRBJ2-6	CASSRSGGVSGANVLTF
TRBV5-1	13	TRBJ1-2	CASSLEANYGYTF
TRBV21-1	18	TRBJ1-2	CASSAPRTRTGCGDGYTF
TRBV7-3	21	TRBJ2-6	CASSLNGLGAGFGSGANVLTF
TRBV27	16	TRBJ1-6	CASSLEKSSYNSPLHF
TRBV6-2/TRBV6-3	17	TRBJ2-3	CASSRGQQNYGADTQYF
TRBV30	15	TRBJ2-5	CAWSLARTGVETQYF
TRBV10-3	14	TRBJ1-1	CAISPTGGNTEAFF
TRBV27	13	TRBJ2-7	CASRAGVAWEQYF
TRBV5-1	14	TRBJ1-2	CASSLRDRVSGYTF
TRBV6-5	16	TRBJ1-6	CASSYLAGAGQSPLHF
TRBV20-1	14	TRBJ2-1	CSASKGARINEQFF
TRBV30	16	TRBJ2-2	CAWSGLAGENTGELFF
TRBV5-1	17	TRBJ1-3	CASSLAPAGSSGNTIYF
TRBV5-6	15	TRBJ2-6	CASSLGNSGANVLTF
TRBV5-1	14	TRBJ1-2	CASTRDGRDYGYTF
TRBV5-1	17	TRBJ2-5	CASSLGVGGGAGETQYF
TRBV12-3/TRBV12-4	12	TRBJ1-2	CASNRDAWGYTF
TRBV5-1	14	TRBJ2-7	CASSAGPQGLEQYF